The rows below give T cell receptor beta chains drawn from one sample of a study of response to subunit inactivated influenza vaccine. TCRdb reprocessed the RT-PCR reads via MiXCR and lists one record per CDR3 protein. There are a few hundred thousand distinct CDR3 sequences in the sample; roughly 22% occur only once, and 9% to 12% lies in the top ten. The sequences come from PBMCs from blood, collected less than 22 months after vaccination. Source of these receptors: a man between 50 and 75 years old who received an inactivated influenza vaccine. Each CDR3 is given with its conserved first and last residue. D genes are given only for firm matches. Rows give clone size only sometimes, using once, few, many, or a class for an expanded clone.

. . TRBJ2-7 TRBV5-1 TGCGCCAGCAGCCCCACGGGCTTCGATACCGAAGAGCAGTACTTC CASSPTGFDTEEQYF
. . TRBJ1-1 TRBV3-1 TGTGCCAGCAGCCAATCGTATGTGGGGGCCGATGAAGCTTTCTTT CASSQSYVGADEAFF
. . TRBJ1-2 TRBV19 TGTGCCAGTAGTTTCAGGGCCGGCTATGGCTACACCTTC CASSFRAGYGYTF
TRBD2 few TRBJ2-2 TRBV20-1 TGCAGTGCTGGCCCCGGGGGGGTGCTGTTTTTT CSAGPGGVLFF
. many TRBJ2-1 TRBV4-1 TGCGCCAGCAGCCAAGATCGCGGGGCCTACAATGAGCAGTTCTTC CASSQDRGAYNEQFF
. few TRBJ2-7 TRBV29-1 TGCAGCGTTGTTGGGTCCCATCCCCTCTCCTACGAGCAGTACTTC CSVVGSHPLSYEQYF
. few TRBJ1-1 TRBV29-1 TGCAGCGTTGACGGTCCTTTCTTT CSVDGPFF
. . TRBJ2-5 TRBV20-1 TGCAGTGCAGAGATCGAGACCCAGTACTTC CSAEIETQYF
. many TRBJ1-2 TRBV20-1 TGCAGTGCTAGAGATCAGGTTAACTATGGCTACACCTTC CSARDQVNYGYTF
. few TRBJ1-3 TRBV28 TGTGCCAGCAAGCCAGGCTCTGGAAACACCATATATTTT CASKPGSGNTIYF
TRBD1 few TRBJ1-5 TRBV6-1 TGTGCCAGCAGTCGCTACAGGGGGGCGAGCAATCAGCCCCAGCATTTT CASSRYRGASNQPQHF
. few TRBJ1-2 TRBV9 TGTGCCAGCAGCGTAGGTCAGGGAATCGGTGGCTACACCTTC CASSVGQGIGGYTF
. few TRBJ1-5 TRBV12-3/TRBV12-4 TGTGCCAGCAGCCCCAACGGGGAAAATCAGCCCCAGCATTTT CASSPNGENQPQHF
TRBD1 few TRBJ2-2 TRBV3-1 TGTGCCAGCAGCCCGGGACAGGGAACCGGGGAGCTGTTTTTT CASSPGQGTGELFF
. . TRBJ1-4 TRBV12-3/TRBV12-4 TGTGCCAGCAGTTTGTTACAGGGCAATGAAAAACTGTTTTTT CASSLLQGNEKLFF
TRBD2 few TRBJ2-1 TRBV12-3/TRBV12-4 TGTGCCAGCACTTTCGCGGGAGGGTTATCCTACAATGAGCAGTTCTTC CASTFAGGLSYNEQFF
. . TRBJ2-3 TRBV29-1 TGCAGCGTTGAAGTCGGCGGCACAGATACGCAGTATTTT CSVEVGGTDTQYF
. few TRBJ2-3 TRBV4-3 TGCGCCAGCAGCCAAGATTGGGGACTCCACACAGATACGCAGTATTTT CASSQDWGLHTDTQYF
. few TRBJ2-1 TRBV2 TGTGCCAGCAGCGCAGATCAGGGAATTCTTCAGTTCTTC CASSADQGILQFF
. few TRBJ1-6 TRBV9 TGTGCCAGCAGCGCCTCGACGGCGAGGAATTCACCCCTCCACTTT CASSASTARNSPLHF
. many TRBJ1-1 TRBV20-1 TGCAGTGCTGTAGCGGGACATATGAACACTGAAGCTTTCTTT CSAVAGHMNTEAFF
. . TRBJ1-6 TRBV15 TGTGCCACCAGCCCCATAGTAGGGGCTCTACCCCTCCACTTT CATSPIVGALPLHF
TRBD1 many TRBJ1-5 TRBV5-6 TGTGCCAGCAGCCCCTGGACAGGCTCTAGCAATCAGCCCCAGCATTTT CASSPWTGSSNQPQHF
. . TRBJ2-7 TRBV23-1 TGCGCCAGCAGTCAATCACAGGCTTCCGAGCAGTACTTC CASSQSQASEQYF
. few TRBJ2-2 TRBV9 TGTGCCAGCAGCGTAGAACCCCGTAACACCGGGGAGCTGTTTTTT CASSVEPRNTGELFF
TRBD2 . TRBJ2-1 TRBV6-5 TGCGCCAGCAGCTATAGCGGGAATGAGCAGTTCTTC CASSYSGNEQFF
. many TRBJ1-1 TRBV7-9 TGTGCCAGCAGCTTAGGGTACGGAGAAGCTTTCTTT CASSLGYGEAFF
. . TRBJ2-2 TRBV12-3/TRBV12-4 TGTGCCAGCAGTTTAGTAGGCGGGGAGCTGTTTTTT CASSLVGGELFF
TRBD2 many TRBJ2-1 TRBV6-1 TGTGCCAGCAGATCTAGCGGGAGTTCCCACAATGAGCAGTTCTTC CASRSSGSSHNEQFF
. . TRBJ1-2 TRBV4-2 TGTGCCAGCAGCCCTGACCGGGACACGGGCGGGGGCTACACCTTC CASSPDRDTGGGYTF
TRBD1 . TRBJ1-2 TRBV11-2 TGTGCCGTCCGGGACAGGGGCGGAAATGGCTACACCTTC CAVRDRGGNGYTF
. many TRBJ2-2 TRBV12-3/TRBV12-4 TGTGCCAGCAGTCGAAGGGGGAACACCGGGGAGCTGTTTTTT CASSRRGNTGELFF